The rows below give T cell receptor beta chains drawn from one sample of a study of blood T cell repertoires in COVID-19. The method was immunoSEQ multiplex PCR; TCRdb's version includes in-frame clones alone and lacks a portion of them. The repertoire includes 200,000 to 250,000 clones, more than 85% of them detected once, and 10% to 13% sits in the top ten. The sample consisted of peripheral blood. These receptors came from a woman aged 45-60 years with COVID-19, enrolled during active disease. Both conserved end residues are part of each CDR3. Each record gives: D gene, V gene, CDR3 length, CDR3 protein. D genes are given only for firm matches.

d_gene: -
v_gene: TRBV28
len: 15
CDR3aa: CASSSSSGVSYEQYF

d_gene: -
v_gene: TRBV6-5
len: 13
CDR3aa: CASLGVGNTEAFF

d_gene: -
v_gene: TRBV30
len: 13
CDR3aa: CAWSVGGPNIQYF

d_gene: -
v_gene: TRBV5-6
len: 14
CDR3aa: CASSRPSRGGTQYF

d_gene: TRBD1
v_gene: TRBV12-3/TRBV12-4
len: 12
CDR3aa: CASTPGQGKLFF

d_gene: -
v_gene: TRBV2
len: 14
CDR3aa: CASSVNGGTDTQYF

d_gene: TRBD1
v_gene: TRBV5-1
len: 15
CDR3aa: CASSQGARAGTEAFF

d_gene: -
v_gene: TRBV5-4
len: 15
CDR3aa: CASSLARADNSPLHF

d_gene: -
v_gene: TRBV5-1
len: 13
CDR3aa: CASSQRSGNTIYF

d_gene: TRBD1
v_gene: TRBV7-2
len: 16
CDR3aa: CASSITGQGAGNEQFF

d_gene: TRBD1
v_gene: TRBV11-3
len: 14
CDR3aa: CASSPRQGSTEAFF

d_gene: -
v_gene: TRBV18
len: 14
CDR3aa: CASSPGGKDSPLHF

d_gene: TRBD1
v_gene: TRBV5-4
len: 17
CDR3aa: CASSQPGQALGNTEAFF

d_gene: TRBD1
v_gene: TRBV4-3
len: 14
CDR3aa: CASSQEPGGYGYTF

d_gene: -
v_gene: TRBV7-3
len: 15
CDR3aa: CASSYGGAPYNEQFF

d_gene: TRBD2
v_gene: TRBV19
len: 18
CDR3aa: CASSIDRAGTSGTGELFF

d_gene: -
v_gene: TRBV24-1
len: 14
CDR3aa: CATSDNRAGDIQYF

d_gene: -
v_gene: TRBV5-8
len: 16
CDR3aa: CASSLATGVRYDEQFF

d_gene: TRBD1
v_gene: TRBV18
len: 16
CDR3aa: CASSGQGADSNQPQHF

d_gene: TRBD1
v_gene: TRBV6-5
len: 15
CDR3aa: CASSYSGGADQPQHF